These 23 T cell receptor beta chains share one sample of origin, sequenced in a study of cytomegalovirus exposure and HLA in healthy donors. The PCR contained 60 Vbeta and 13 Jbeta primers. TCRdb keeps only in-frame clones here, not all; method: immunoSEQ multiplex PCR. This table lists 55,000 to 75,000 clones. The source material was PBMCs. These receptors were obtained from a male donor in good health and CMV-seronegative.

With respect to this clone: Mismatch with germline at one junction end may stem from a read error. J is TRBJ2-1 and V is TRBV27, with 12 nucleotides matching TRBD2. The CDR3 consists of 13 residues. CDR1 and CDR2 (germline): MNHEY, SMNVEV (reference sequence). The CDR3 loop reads CASSAGASGRGLF. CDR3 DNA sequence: TGTGCCAGCAGTGCGGGCGCTAGCGGGAGGGGGCTCTTC.

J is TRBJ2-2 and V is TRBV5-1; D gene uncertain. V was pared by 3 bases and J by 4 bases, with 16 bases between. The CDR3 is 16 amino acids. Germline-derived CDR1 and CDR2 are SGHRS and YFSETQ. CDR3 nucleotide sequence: TGCGCCAGCAGCTCCGGTCTTTCTGGGCGCACCGGGGAGCTGTTTTTT. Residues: CASSSGLSGRTGELFF.

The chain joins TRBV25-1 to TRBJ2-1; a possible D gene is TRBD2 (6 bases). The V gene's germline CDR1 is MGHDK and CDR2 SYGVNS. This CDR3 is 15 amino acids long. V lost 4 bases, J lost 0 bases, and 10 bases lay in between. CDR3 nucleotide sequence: TGTGCCAGCAGTGTCGGAGGGAGCTCCTACAATGAGCAGTTCTTC. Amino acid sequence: CASSVGGSSYNEQFF.

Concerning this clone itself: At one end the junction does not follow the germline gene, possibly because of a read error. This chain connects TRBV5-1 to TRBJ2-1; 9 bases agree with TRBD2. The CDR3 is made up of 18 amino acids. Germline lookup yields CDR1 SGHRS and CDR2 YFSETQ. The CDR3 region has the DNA TGCGCCAGCAGCTTGGTGTCTAGCGGGGCAAGCTCCGACAATGAGCAGTTCTTC. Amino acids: CASSLVSSGASSDNEQFF.

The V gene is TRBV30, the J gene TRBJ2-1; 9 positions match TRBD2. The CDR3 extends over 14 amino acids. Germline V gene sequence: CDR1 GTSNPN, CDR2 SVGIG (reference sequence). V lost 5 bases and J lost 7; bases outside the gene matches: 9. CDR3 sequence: CAWGETSGGNEQFF. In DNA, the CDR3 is TGTGCCTGGGGAGAGACTAGCGGAGGTAATGAGCAGTTCTTC. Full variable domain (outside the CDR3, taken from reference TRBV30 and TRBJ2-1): SQTIHQWPATLVQPVGSPLSLECTVEGTSNPNLYWYRQAAGRGLQLLFYSVGIGQISSEVPQNLSASRPQDRQFILSSKKLLLSDSGFYLCAWGETSGGNEQFFGPGTRLTVL.

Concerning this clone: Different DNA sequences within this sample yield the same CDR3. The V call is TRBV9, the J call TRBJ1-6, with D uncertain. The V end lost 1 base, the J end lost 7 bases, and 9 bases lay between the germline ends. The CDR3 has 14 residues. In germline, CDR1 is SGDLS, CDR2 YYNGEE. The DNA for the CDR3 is TGTGCCAGCAGCGTAAGGAGAGGAAATTCACCCCTCCACTTT. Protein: CASSVRRGNSPLHF.

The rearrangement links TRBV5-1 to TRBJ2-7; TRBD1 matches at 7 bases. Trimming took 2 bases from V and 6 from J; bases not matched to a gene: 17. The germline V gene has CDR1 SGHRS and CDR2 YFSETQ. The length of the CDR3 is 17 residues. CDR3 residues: CASSLGLSPRQGGEQYF. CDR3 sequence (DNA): TGCGCCAGCAGCTTAGGACTTTCCCCACGACAGGGTGGCGAGCAGTACTTC.

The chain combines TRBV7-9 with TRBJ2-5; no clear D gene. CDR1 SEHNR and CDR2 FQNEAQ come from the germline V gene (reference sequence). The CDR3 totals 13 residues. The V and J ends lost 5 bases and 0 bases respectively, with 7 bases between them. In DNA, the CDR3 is TGTGCCAGCAGCAACAGCCACCAAGAGACCCAGTACTTC. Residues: CASSNSHQETQYF.

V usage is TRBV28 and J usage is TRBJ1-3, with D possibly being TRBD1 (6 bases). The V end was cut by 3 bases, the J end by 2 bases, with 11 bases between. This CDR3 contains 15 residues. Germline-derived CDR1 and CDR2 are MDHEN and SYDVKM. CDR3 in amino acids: CASSLVSGAGNTIYF. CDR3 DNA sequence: TGTGCCAGCAGTTTGGTGTCAGGGGCTGGAAACACCATATATTTT.

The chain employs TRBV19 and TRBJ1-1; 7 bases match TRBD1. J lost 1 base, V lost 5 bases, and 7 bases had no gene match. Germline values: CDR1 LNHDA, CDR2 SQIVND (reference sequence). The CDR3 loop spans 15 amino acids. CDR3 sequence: CASSSWTGRNTEAFF. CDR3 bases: TGTGCCAGTAGTTCCTGGACAGGACGGAACACTGAAGCTTTCTTT.

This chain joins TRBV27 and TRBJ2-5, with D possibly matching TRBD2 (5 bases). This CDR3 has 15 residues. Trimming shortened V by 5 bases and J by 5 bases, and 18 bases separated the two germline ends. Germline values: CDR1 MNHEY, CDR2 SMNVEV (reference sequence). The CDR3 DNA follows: TGTGCCAGCAGTCCCCTTTCGTGGAGGACGGAGACCCAGTACTTC. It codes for CASSPLSWRTETQYF.

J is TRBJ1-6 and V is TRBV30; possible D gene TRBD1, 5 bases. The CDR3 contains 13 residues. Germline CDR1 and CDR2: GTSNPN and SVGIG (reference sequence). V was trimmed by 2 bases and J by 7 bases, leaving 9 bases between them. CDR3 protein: CAWSIRQNSPLHF. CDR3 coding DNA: TGTGCCTGGAGTATAAGACAGAATTCACCCCTCCACTTT. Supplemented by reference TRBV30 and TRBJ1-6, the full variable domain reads SQTIHQWPATLVQPVGSPLSLECTVEGTSNPNLYWYRQAAGRGLQLLFYSVGIGQISSEVPQNLSASRPQDRQFILSSKKLLLSDSGFYLCAWSIRQNSPLHFGNGTRLTVT.

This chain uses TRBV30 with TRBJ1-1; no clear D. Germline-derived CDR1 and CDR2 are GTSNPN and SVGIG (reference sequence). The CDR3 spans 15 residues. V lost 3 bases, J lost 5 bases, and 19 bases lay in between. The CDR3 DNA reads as TGTGCCTGGAGGTTTACAGATCGAGCAGATACTGAAGCTTTCTTT. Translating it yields CAWRFTDRADTEAFF.

Here the CDR3 reads CASSGVAGAETQYF. The DNA for the CDR3 is TGTGCCAGCAGTGGAGTTGCGGGAGCGGAGACCCAGTACTTC. This chain links TRBV2 with TRBJ2-5, with 7 bases that match TRBD2. CDR1 SNHLY and CDR2 FYNNEI come from the germline V gene. The CDR3 length is 14 residues. V gave up 4 bases and J gave up 5 bases; unmatched junction bases: 7.

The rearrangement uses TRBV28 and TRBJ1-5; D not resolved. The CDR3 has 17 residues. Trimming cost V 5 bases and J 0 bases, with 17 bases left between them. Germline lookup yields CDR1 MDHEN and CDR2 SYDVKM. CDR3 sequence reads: CASSVKFADNSNQPQHF. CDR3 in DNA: TGTGCCAGCAGTGTAAAGTTCGCAGATAATAGCAATCAGCCCCAGCATTTT.

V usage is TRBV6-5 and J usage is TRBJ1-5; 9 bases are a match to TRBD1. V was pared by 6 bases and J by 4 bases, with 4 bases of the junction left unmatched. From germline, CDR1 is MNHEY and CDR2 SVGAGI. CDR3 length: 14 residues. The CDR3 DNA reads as TGTGCCAGCAGCCCCGACAGGGGGAATCAGCCCCAGCATTTT. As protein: CASSPDRGNQPQHF.

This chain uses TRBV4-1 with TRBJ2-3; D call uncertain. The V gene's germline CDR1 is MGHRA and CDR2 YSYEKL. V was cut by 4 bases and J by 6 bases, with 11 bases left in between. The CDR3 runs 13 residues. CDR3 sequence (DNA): TGCGCCAGCAGCCTCTTCTCCGCGGATACGCAGTATTTT. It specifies CASSLFSADTQYF.

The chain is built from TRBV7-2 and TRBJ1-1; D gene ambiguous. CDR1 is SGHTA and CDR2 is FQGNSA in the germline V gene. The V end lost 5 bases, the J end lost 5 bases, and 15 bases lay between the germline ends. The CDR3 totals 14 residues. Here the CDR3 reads CASSPPGLSTEAFF. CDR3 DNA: TGTGCCAGCAGCCCCCCCGGTTTGAGTACTGAAGCTTTCTTT. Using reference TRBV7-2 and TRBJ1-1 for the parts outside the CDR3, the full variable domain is GAGVSQSPSNKVTEKGKDVELRCDPISGHTALYWYRQSLGQGLEFLIYFQGNSAPDKSGLPSDRFSAERTGGSVSTLTIQRTQQEDSAVYLCASSPPGLSTEAFFGQGTRLTVV.

The CDR3 DNA reads TGCAGCGGTTCTAGTTCCTACGAGCAGTACTTC. Encoded protein: CSGSSSYEQYF. V usage is TRBV29-1 and J usage is TRBJ2-7; D ambiguous. Germline-derived CDR1 and CDR2 are SQVTM and ANQGSEA. Trimming stripped 7 bases from V and 1 base from J, with 8 bases between. The CDR3 consists of 11 residues.

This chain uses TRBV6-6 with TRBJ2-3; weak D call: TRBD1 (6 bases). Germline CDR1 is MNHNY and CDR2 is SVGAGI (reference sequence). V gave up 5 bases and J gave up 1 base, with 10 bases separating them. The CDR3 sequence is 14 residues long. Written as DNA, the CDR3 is TGTGCCAGCAGTCCACAGGGTGGCACAGATACGCAGTATTTT. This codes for CASSPQGGTDTQYF.

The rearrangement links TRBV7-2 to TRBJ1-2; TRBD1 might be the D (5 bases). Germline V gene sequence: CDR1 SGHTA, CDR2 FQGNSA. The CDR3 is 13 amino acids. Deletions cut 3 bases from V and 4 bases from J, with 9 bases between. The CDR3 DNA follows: TGTGCCAGCAGCTTGACAGCGCTCTATGGCTACACCTTC. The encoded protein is CASSLTALYGYTF. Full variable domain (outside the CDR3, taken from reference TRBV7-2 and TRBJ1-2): GAGVSQSPSNKVTEKGKDVELRCDPISGHTALYWYRQSLGQGLEFLIYFQGNSAPDKSGLPSDRFSAERTGGSVSTLTIQRTQQEDSAVYLCASSLTALYGYTFGSGTRLTVV.

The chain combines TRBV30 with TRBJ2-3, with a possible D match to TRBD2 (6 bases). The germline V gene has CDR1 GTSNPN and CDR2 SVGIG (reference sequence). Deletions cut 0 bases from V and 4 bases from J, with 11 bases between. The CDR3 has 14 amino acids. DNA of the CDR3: TGTGCCTGGAGTGTACGGCGGGGAGCAGATACGCAGTATTTT. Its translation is CAWSVRRGADTQYF.

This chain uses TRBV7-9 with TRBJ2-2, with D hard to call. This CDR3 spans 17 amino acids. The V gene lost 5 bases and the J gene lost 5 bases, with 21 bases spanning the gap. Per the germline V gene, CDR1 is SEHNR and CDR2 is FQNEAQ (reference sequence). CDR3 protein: CASSLEVVQTRTGELFF. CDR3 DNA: TGTGCCAGCAGCCTTGAAGTGGTCCAAACCAGGACCGGGGAGCTGTTTTTT.